The clone carrying this TCR beta chain has a handful of counts. Antigen specificity is unknown. The record originates from a study of identical twins. The germline V and J ends were trimmed by 0 bases and 5 bases, with 6 bases remaining between them. The V gene's germline CDR1 is SGHRS and CDR2 YFSETQ. The CDR3 contains 14 residues. TCRdb itself ran the 5' RACE reads through MiXCR, one entry per CDR3 protein. Of 550,000 to 800,000 distinct CDR3 sequences in the sample, roughly 7.1% were seen once. Study outcomes and limitations: The presence of invariant MAIT and iNKT cells could partly confound analyses of zero-insertion sequences. Compared with models, monozygotic twins showed more out-of-frame TCR alpha sharing. It was cross-sectional statistical analysis, not following the same donors, that the conclusions relied on. The more abundant beta clonotypes in cord blood had fewer insertions, and memory repertoires did not show this.

These records were also assigned to another study, of yellow fever vaccine responses in identical twins.

This sequence was found in a young woman in good health. The chain links TRBV5-1 to TRBJ1-6; D is undetermined. Material: PBMCs. The CDR3 bases are TGCGCCAGCAGCTTGGACAGAAATAATTCACCCCTCCACTTT. Its translation is CASSLDRNNSPLHF.